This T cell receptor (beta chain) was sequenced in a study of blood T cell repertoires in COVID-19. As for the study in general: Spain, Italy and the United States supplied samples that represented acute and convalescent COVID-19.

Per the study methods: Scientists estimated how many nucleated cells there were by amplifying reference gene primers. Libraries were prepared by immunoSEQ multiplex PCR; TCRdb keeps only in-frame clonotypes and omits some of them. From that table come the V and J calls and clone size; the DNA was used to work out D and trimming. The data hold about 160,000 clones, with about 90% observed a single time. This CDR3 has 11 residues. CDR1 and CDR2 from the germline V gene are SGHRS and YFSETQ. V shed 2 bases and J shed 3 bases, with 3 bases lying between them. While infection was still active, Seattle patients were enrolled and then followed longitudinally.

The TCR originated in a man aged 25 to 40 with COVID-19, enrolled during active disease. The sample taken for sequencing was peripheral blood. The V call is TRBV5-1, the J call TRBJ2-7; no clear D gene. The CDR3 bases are TGCGCCAGCAGCTTCGGCTACGAGCAGTACTTC. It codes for CASSFGYEQYF.